A selection of T cell receptor beta chains follows, all from one sample in a study of shared clonotypes between healthy human individuals. TCRdb keeps only in-frame clones here, not all; method: immunoSEQ multiplex PCR. This sample yields a few million clones, of which under 97% are seen a single time; 0.1% to 0.15% belongs to the top ten. What was sequenced was naive CD4+ T cells sorted from blood. The receptors were sampled from a man in his late teens or twenties in good health. CDR3s include the opening cysteine and the closing phenylalanine or tryptophan. Each record gives: D gene, J gene, clone size, V gene, CDR3 DNA, CDR3 protein. A D gene is named only where the DNA matches it firmly. Rows may omit the clone size; those that give it use once, few, many or a size class.

NA,TRBJ2-7,NA,TRBV5-4,TGTGCCAGCAGCTCTCAGTACGAGCAGTACTTC,CASSSQYEQYF
NA,TRBJ1-3,few,TRBV28,TGTGCCAGCAGCCCCGGACAGCTTGGAAACACCATATATTTT,CASSPGQLGNTIYF
NA,TRBJ1-6,NA,TRBV7-9,TGTGCCAGCAGCCTGGAAGGCGGGACGGATTCACCCCTCCACTTT,CASSLEGGTDSPLHF
TRBD2,TRBJ2-1,NA,TRBV6-5,TGTGCCAGCACCGGACTAGCGGGAGTAGGGAATGAGCAGTTCTTC,CASTGLAGVGNEQFF
NA,TRBJ1-2,NA,TRBV10-3,TGTGCCAGCCGGGGGCAGGATGGCTACACCTTC,CASRGQDGYTF
TRBD1,TRBJ2-3,NA,TRBV7-2,TGTGCCAGCAGCATGGGACAGATTACAGATACGCAGTATTTT,CASSMGQITDTQYF
TRBD1,TRBJ2-7,NA,TRBV6-6,TGTGCCACCCGGGACAGCATCACTTTACGAGTGCAGTACTTC,CATRDSITLRVQYF
NA,TRBJ1-1,once,TRBV7-2,TGTGCCAGCAGCCCCGGAGGCAACACTGAAGCTTTCTTT,CASSPGGNTEAFF
NA,TRBJ2-7,NA,TRBV2,TGTGCCAGCAGTGCACAGTCCTACGAGCAGTACTTC,CASSAQSYEQYF
NA,TRBJ1-4,NA,TRBV30,TGTGCCTGCACGATAACGACTAATGAAAAACTGTTTTTT,CACTITTNEKLFF
TRBD1,TRBJ1-1,NA,TRBV2,TGTGCCATTGACAGGGGTGACACTGAAGCTTTCTTT,CAIDRGDTEAFF
NA,TRBJ2-3,NA,TRBV30,TGTGCCTGGGGCTCCCTCAGTCCGGGCACAGATACGCAGTATTTT,CAWGSLSPGTDTQYF
TRBD2,TRBJ2-3,NA,TRBV7-2,TGTGCCAGCAGCACCCGGACTAGCGGCGCAGATACGCAGTATTTT,CASSTRTSGADTQYF
NA,TRBJ2-2,NA,TRBV4-1,TGCGCCAGCAGCCACCTATTAAAATCGGACGGGGAGCTGTTTTTT,CASSHLLKSDGELFF
NA,TRBJ1-1,NA,TRBV11-2,TGTGCCAGCAGCCGACAGTACACTGAAGCTTTCTTT,CASSRQYTEAFF
NA,TRBJ1-3,NA,TRBV5-1,TGCGCCAGCAGCCAGGGACTGTTTGGGTCTGGAAACACCATATATTTT,CASSQGLFGSGNTIYF
TRBD2,TRBJ2-7,NA,TRBV5-1,TGCGCCAGCAGCTTGCTAGCGGGGGGTTCCTACGAGCAGTACTTC,CASSLLAGGSYEQYF